This T cell receptor (beta chain) was found in a study of OX40 agonist ivuxolimab in advanced cancers. Whole-study results and caveats: It was not determined which antigens were specifically recognized by the peripheral T cells that had undergone clonal expansion. At 0.1 to 3.0 mg/kg, clonal expansion of CD4+ and CD8+ blood T cells had occurred by week 6.

With respect to this clone: Its matching antigen is unknown.

Blood specimens came from baseline, cycle 4 day 1, and cycle 7 day 1. Germline V lookup: CDR1 PRHDT, CDR2 FYEKMQ (reference sequence). The length of the CDR3 is 15 residues. With V trimmed by 3 bases and J by 7 bases, 9 bases remained unmatched. The protocol was immunoSEQ multiplex PCR, while the TCRdb copy is restricted to in-frame clones and leaves out a portion. The repertoire holds just over 90,000 clones, with under 95% as singletons. The chain links TRBV13 to TRBJ2-7; the match to TRBD2 covers 10 bases. The material sequenced was CD4+ or CD8+ T cells sorted from blood, taken in a trial of the OX40 agonist ivuxolimab. The clonotype comes from an adult with an advanced solid tumor such as melanoma, head and neck, liver or kidney cancer. This chain's CDR3 is CASSFVAAGGREQYF. The CDR3 DNA follows: TGTGCCAGCAGCTTTGTTGCAGCGGGAGGGCGGGAGCAGTACTTC.